The rows below give T cell receptor beta chains drawn from one sample of a study of blood T cell repertoires in COVID-19. The table came from immunoSEQ multiplex PCR; TCRdb's copy has only in-frame clones and leaves some out. The sample shows 210,000 or so clones, over 75% of them seen only once. The sample taken for sequencing was PBMCs or T cells enriched from blood (not recorded which). The receptors here all came from a woman aged 40-49 years with acute COVID-19. Each CDR3 is given with its conserved first and last residue. D genes are given only for firm matches. Where a row states a size, it is once, few, many or the class of an expanded clone; other rows omit it.

TRBV6-6	.	.	TRBJ2-2	TGTGCCAGCGTATCGGACACCGGGGAGCTGTTTTTT	CASVSDTGELFF
TRBV18	TRBD2	few	TRBJ2-7	TGTGCCAGCTCGCGGACTAGCGGGAGCTACGAGCAGTACTTC	CASSRTSGSYEQYF
TRBV5-1	TRBD1	.	TRBJ2-2	TGCGCCAGCAGGACGGGGACAGGGGTCACCGGGGAGCTGTTTTTT	CASRTGTGVTGELFF
TRBV2	.	.	TRBJ1-5	TGTGCCAGCAGTCCATGGGGACTCCGACAGCCCCAGCATTTT	CASSPWGLRQPQHF
TRBV5-4	TRBD1	.	TRBJ1-2	TGTGCCAGCAGCTCAACAGGGGACTATGGCTACACCTTC	CASSSTGDYGYTF
TRBV9	TRBD1	.	TRBJ2-7	TGTGCCAGCAGCGTAGCGGCAGGGGGCTTCGAGCAGTACTTC	CASSVAAGGFEQYF
TRBV9	.	.	TRBJ1-6	TGTGCCAGCAGCGTAGAGGGGAATTCACCCCTCCACTTT	CASSVEGNSPLHF
TRBV27	TRBD1	.	TRBJ2-7	TGTGCCAGCAGGGGGACAGTGTCCTACGAGCAGTACTTC	CASRGTVSYEQYF
TRBV10-3	TRBD1	.	TRBJ1-4	TGTGCCATCAGCCCCGGGACAGGGACCGAAAAACTGTTTTTT	CAISPGTGTEKLFF
TRBV5-1	.	.	TRBJ1-2	TGCGCCAGCAGCTTGGCCGCAGGGTCCGGTGGCTACACCTTC	CASSLAAGSGGYTF
TRBV7-9	.	few	TRBJ2-5	TGTGCCAGCAGCCGATACGAAAGAGGGTGGGAGACCCAGTACTTC	CASSRYERGWETQYF
TRBV7-8	.	.	TRBJ2-1	TGTGCCAGCAGCTTAGCGGTAGGAGGGACTCACAATGAGCAGTTCTTC	CASSLAVGGTHNEQFF
TRBV19	.	few	TRBJ1-6	TGTGCCAGTAGTCCCAACTTGAATTCACCCCTCCACTTT	CASSPNLNSPLHF
TRBV19	TRBD1	.	TRBJ1-3	TGTGCCAGTAGTGGGGACAGAGCGTCTGGAAACACCATATATTTT	CASSGDRASGNTIYF
TRBV5-8	.	.	TRBJ1-5	TGTGCCAGCAGCGTGGGGGAGAGGGGCAATCAGCCCCAGCATTTT	CASSVGERGNQPQHF
TRBV29-1	.	once	TRBJ2-1	TGCAGCGTCGGACTCTCCCATGAGCAGTTCTTC	CSVGLSHEQFF
TRBV6-2/TRBV6-3	TRBD2	.	TRBJ2-7	TGTGCCAGCAGTCTACTAGCGGGGGACTACGAGCAGTACTTC	CASSLLAGDYEQYF
TRBV5-1	.	.	TRBJ1-4	TGCGCCAGCAGCAAGGACAGCCACTCATACAATGAAAAACTGTTTTTT	CASSKDSHSYNEKLFF
TRBV13	.	.	TRBJ2-7	TGTGCCAGCAGCTTGGGAGCTGGAGGGAGCGAGCAGTACTTC	CASSLGAGGSEQYF
TRBV5-1	.	.	TRBJ2-7	TGCGCCAGCAGCTTGTACGGTACGACCTACGAGCAGTACTTC	CASSLYGTTYEQYF
TRBV30	TRBD1	.	TRBJ1-1	TGTGCCTGGAGCACAGGGGGCACTGAAGCTTTCTTT	CAWSTGGTEAFF
TRBV3-1/TRBV3-2	TRBD2	.	TRBJ2-5	TGTGCCAGCAGCCCGGGGGTTTCGAATAGCGGGGGAGAGACCCAGTACTTC	CASSPGVSNSGGETQYF
TRBV29-1	TRBD2	.	TRBJ2-3	TGCAGCGTTGAACCTACAGCGGGAGTAGATACGCAGTATTTT	CSVEPTAGVDTQYF
TRBV7-9	.	few	TRBJ1-2	TGTGCCAGCAGCTTCGGACAGACTCAAGCTAACTATGGCTACACCTTC	CASSFGQTQANYGYTF
TRBV5-4	.	.	TRBJ2-2	TGTGCCAGCAGCCGGGACTCGTCCCCCGGGGAGCTGTTTTTT	CASSRDSSPGELFF
TRBV6-2/TRBV6-3	TRBD2	once	TRBJ2-7	TGTGCCAGCAGTTACTCTAGCGGGCTATCCCCCTCCGAGCAGTACTTC	CASSYSSGLSPSEQYF
TRBV19	.	.	TRBJ1-2	TGTGCCAGTAGTAATGGCCCTCGTAGCTACACCTTC	CASSNGPRSYTF
TRBV10-3	TRBD1	.	TRBJ2-2	TGTGCCGCAGCAGGGGGATATTCCACCGGGGAGCTGTTTTTT	CAAAGGYSTGELFF
TRBV19	TRBD1	few	TRBJ1-2	TGTGCCAGTGTCTCAAGGACAGGGAACTATGGCTACACCTTC	CASVSRTGNYGYTF
TRBV27	TRBD1	.	TRBJ2-5	TGTGCCAGCCGCGACAGGGTCCAAGAGACCCAGTACTTC	CASRDRVQETQYF
TRBV15	TRBD1	.	TRBJ2-2	TGTGCCACCCGACAGGGAACGCGGACCGGGGAGCTGTTTTTT	CATRQGTRTGELFF
TRBV13	TRBD1	.	TRBJ1-4	TGTGCCAGCAGCCTTACAGGGGGGAATGAAAAACTGTTTTTT	CASSLTGGNEKLFF
TRBV6-5	.	few	TRBJ1-1	TGTGCCAGCAGTTCCCAGGTGGGGGGGCGCAACACTGAAGCTTTCTTT	CASSSQVGGRNTEAFF
TRBV20-1	TRBD2	.	TRBJ2-5	TGCAGTGCTAGTTGGACTAGCGGGAGAGAGACCCAGTACTTC	CSASWTSGRETQYF
TRBV7-2	.	.	TRBJ1-1	TGTGCCAGCAGCCTTGGACAGCTTCCCACTGAAGCTTTCTTT	CASSLGQLPTEAFF
TRBV24-1	.	.	TRBJ1-5	TGTGCCACCAGTGACACAGGGTTGGGGCAGCCCCAGCATTTT	CATSDTGLGQPQHF
TRBV2	TRBD1	.	TRBJ1-4	TGTGCCAGCAGTGAACACAGGGGTAATGAAAAACTGTTTTTT	CASSEHRGNEKLFF
TRBV27	TRBD2	.	TRBJ2-1	TGTGCCAGCAGTTTAACGACTAGCGGGTCCTACAATGAGCAGTTCTTC	CASSLTTSGSYNEQFF
TRBV24-1	TRBD1	.	TRBJ2-7	TGTGCCACCAGTGGCCCGGGACAGGGCCGAAGCTCCTACGAGCAGTACTTC	CATSGPGQGRSSYEQYF
TRBV25-1	TRBD1	once	TRBJ1-5	TGTGCCAGCAGTGAGGATTCTACAGGGGGTAATCAGCCCCAGCATTTT	CASSEDSTGGNQPQHF
TRBV28	.	.	TRBJ1-2	TGTGCCAGCAGTACCTCGCAATCGCGGGGCTACACCTTC	CASSTSQSRGYTF
TRBV30	.	once	TRBJ1-1	TGTGCCTGGACCCCACTAGAGACAGGATCGGCTCCCACTGAAGCTTTCTTT	CAWTPLETGSAPTEAFF
TRBV27	TRBD1	.	TRBJ2-7	TGTGCCAGCAGTTTGGGACAGGGGGCCTACGAGCAGTACTTC	CASSLGQGAYEQYF
TRBV7-7	TRBD2	.	TRBJ2-1	TGTGCTAGCAGCCAGGGACTAGGGACAATCAATGAGCAGTTCTTC	CASSQGLGTINEQFF
TRBV28	.	.	TRBJ2-7	TGTGCCAGCATCCCCGGGGGTAATCGGCCCTACGAGCAGTACTTC	CASIPGGNRPYEQYF
TRBV11-3	.	.	TRBJ2-7	TGTGCCAGCAGCTTAGATTCGGACAGAACCTACGAGCAGTACTTC	CASSLDSDRTYEQYF
TRBV29-1	TRBD1	.	TRBJ1-1	TGCAGCGTTTCCAGGGGGTCGAACACTGAAGCTTTCTTT	CSVSRGSNTEAFF
TRBV6-5	.	.	TRBJ2-5	TGTGCCAGCGGATGGTTGAGGGAGACCCAGTACTTC	CASGWLRETQYF
TRBV7-2	.	.	TRBJ1-4	TGTGCCAGCAGCTCGGTTGCGGGGGTTGAAGAAAAACTGTTTTTT	CASSSVAGVEEKLFF
TRBV5-6	.	.	TRBJ1-3	TGTGCCAGCAGCTTGCCGGTCGGCTCTGGAAACACCATATATTTT	CASSLPVGSGNTIYF